This T cell receptor (beta chain) was profiled in a study of CD8+ T cells in alopecia areata. Study-wide context: Treated patients were scored for severity by percent of scalp affected.

The V end was cut by 2 bases, the J end by 4 bases, with 12 bases between. CDR1 MNHNS and CDR2 SASEGT come from the germline V gene. The CDR3 is 14 residues long. Treatment defined: oral pan-JAK inhibitor, 5-10 mg twice daily. Extraction of RNA preceded its reverse transcription into cDNA, which served as the sequencing template. Using immunoSEQ multiplex PCR, the repertoire was profiled, and TCRdb retains in-frame clones only, with some absent. The data show around 270,000 clones, roughly 50% seen once. The sample was CD4+ T cells sorted from blood, taken at week 24, from a patient treated with tofacitinib. The source is a human donor with alopecia areata. The rearrangement uses TRBV6-1 and TRBJ2-7; no clear D. The CDR3 DNA follows: TGTGCCAGCAGTGAAACAGAGTTTACATACGAGCAGTACTTC. This encodes CASSETEFTYEQYF.